This T cell receptor beta chain was sequenced for a study of cytomegalovirus exposure and HLA in healthy donors. A multiplex PCR was run with 60 Vbeta primers and 13 Jbeta primers. Profiling relied on immunoSEQ multiplex PCR, and the TCRdb table lists in-frame clones only, not all of them. The sample lists about 210,000 clones, around 88% occurring once. Healthy bone marrow donors formed the donor group. The specimen was PBMCs. The clonotype comes from a man in his forties or fifties in good health and CMV-seropositive.

The DNA for the CDR3 is TGTGCCAGCAGCTCAGAGGCGGCAGGGGCGTACGAGCAGTACTTC. Protein product: CASSSEAAGAYEQYF. The chain uses TRBV7-9 and TRBJ2-7; a possible D gene is TRBD1 (6 bases). Deletions cut 4 bases from V and 4 bases from J, with 17 bases between. This CDR3 region has 15 residues. CDR1 SEHNR and CDR2 FQNEAQ come from the germline V gene (reference sequence).